The clone carrying this TCR beta chain appeared many times. The data derive from a study of neurological immune-mediated disorders. V lost 4 bases to trimming and J lost 6 bases; unmatched junction nucleotides: 7. The CDR3 extends over 14 amino acids. Germline values: CDR1 DFQATT, CDR2 SNEGSKA (reference sequence). Via MiXCR, TCRdb re-called the 5' RACE reads, giving one row per CDR3 protein. Counted here are tens of thousands of distinct CDR3 sequences, 2% to 3% occurring once; the ten biggest clones make up 0.95% to 1.3%. The chain combines TRBV20-1 with TRBJ2-1; 9 nucleotides align to TRBD2. The sequenced sample was PBMCs. This TCR came from a woman aged 25-40 years with multiple sclerosis. The CDR3 DNA is TGCAGTGCTATCGCCGGGACTAGCATCAATGAGCAGTTCTTC. Encoded protein: CSAIAGTSINEQFF.